A selection of T cell receptor beta chains follows, all from one sample in a study of sequential checkpoint blockade in melanoma. The protocol was immunoSEQ multiplex PCR, while the TCRdb copy is restricted to in-frame clones and leaves out a portion. The sample shows about 37,000 clones, roughly 32% of them seen only once. Sequences were derived from tumor tissue (inferred from file names), sampled from a patient given nivolumab and ipilimumab in sequence. These TCRs come from a human donor with melanoma. Each CDR3 is given with its conserved first and last residue. The D gene is left open where the match is weak. A row's size may be missing; if present it is once, few, many or a size class.

J gene	V gene	clone size	D gene	CDR3 protein	CDR3 DNA
TRBJ2-3	TRBV19	.	.	CASSIFGGGQGTDTQYF	TGTGCCAGTAGTATTTTCGGCGGGGGACAAGGCACAGATACGCAGTATTTT
TRBJ1-2	TRBV28	few	TRBD1	CASSLSRGSYGYTF	TGTGCCAGCAGTTTGTCCAGGGGGAGCTATGGCTACACCTTC
TRBJ2-7	TRBV6-8	few	TRBD2	CASSYGGSWAYEQYF	TGTGCCAGCAGTTACGGCGGGAGTTGGGCCTACGAGCAGTACTTC
TRBJ1-5	TRBV30	few	.	CAWSFDTKQPQHF	TGTGCCTGGAGTTTCGACACGAAGCAGCCCCAGCATTTT
TRBJ1-2	TRBV19	.	.	CAVGNRVNYGYTF	TGTGCCGTGGGGAACAGGGTCAACTATGGCTACACCTTC
TRBJ2-1	TRBV11-3	many	TRBD2	CASSLPGLVDNEQFF	TGTGCCAGCAGCCTCCCGGGACTAGTTGACAATGAGCAGTTCTTC
TRBJ2-6	TRBV19	.	.	CASSIQGIGANVLTF	TGTGCCAGTAGCATTCAGGGGATAGGGGCCAACGTCCTGACTTTC
TRBJ2-4	TRBV18	.	.	CASSPAAKNIQYF	TGTGCCAGCTCACCGGCCGCTAAAAACATTCAGTACTTC
TRBJ2-1	TRBV19	.	TRBD2	CASSMGGRARGEQFF	TGTGCCAGTAGTATGGGCGGGAGGGCCCGGGGTGAGCAGTTCTTC
TRBJ1-1	TRBV6-8	.	.	CASASGTNTEAFF	TGTGCCAGCGCGTCAGGGACAAACACTGAAGCTTTCTTT
TRBJ2-5	TRBV18	.	TRBD1	CASSPRTGPQETQYF	TGTGCCAGCTCACCGAGGACAGGACCTCAAGAGACCCAGTACTTC
TRBJ2-3	TRBV10-3	few	.	CAISESLLTDTQYF	TGTGCCATCAGTGAGTCGCTCCTCACAGATACGCAGTATTTT
TRBJ2-1	TRBV19	.	.	CASRAVAGRYNEQFF	TGTGCCAGTCGTGCTGTCGCGGGAAGGTACAATGAGCAGTTCTTC
TRBJ1-5	TRBV19	few	.	CASSIRQGRNNQPQHF	TGTGCCAGTAGTATACGCCAGGGGCGAAATAATCAGCCCCAGCATTTT
TRBJ1-5	TRBV6-8	many	.	CASTGGRGSNQPQHF	TGTGCCAGCACCGGGGGTCGGGGTAGCAATCAGCCCCAGCATTTT
TRBJ2-1	TRBV6-8	few	TRBD2	CASSYPASGGNEQFF	TGTGCCAGCAGTTACCCAGCTAGCGGGGGAAATGAGCAGTTCTTC
TRBJ2-2	TRBV28	few	.	CASRRLTGHRPGELFF	TGTGCCAGCAGACGACTAACGGGACACAGGCCCGGGGAGCTGTTTTTT
TRBJ1-2	TRBV6-8	.	TRBD1	CASKPWTGHYGYTF	TGTGCCAGCAAACCTTGGACAGGGCACTATGGCTACACCTTC